Only one count was recorded for the clone carrying this T cell receptor (beta chain). The antigen remains unidentified. The data derive from a study of OX40 agonist ivuxolimab in advanced cancers. Study-level points and caveats: At 0.1 to 3.0 mg/kg, CD4+ and CD8+ blood T cells expanded clonally by week 6.

Assay used: immunoSEQ multiplex PCR; TCRdb lists only in-frame clones, some missing. Counted here are about 68,000 clones, around nine tenths occurring once; the ten biggest clones make up over 4.5%. The V and J ends lost 2 bases and 1 base respectively, with 10 bases between them. The CDR3 length is 15 residues. The germline gives CDR1 MDHEN, CDR2 SYDVKM. The rearrangement joins TRBV28 to TRBJ2-3; D call uncertain. This TCR came from an adult with an advanced solid tumor such as melanoma, head and neck, liver or kidney cancer. The sequencing used CD4+ or CD8+ T cells sorted from blood, collected in a trial of the OX40 agonist ivuxolimab. The CDR3 DNA is TGTGCCAGCAGTTTAAAAGGTCGGGGCACAGATACGCAGTATTTT. Protein: CASSLKGRGTDTQYF. Together with reference TRBV28 and TRBJ2-3, the CDR3 gives the full variable domain: DVKVTQSSRYLVKRTGEKVFLECVQDMDHENMFWYRQDPGLGLRLIYFSYDVKMKEKGDIPEGYSVSREKKERFSLILESASTNQTSMYLCASSLKGRGTDTQYFGPGTRLTVL.